These 24 T cell receptor beta chains came from one sample sequenced in a study of PD-1 blockade in classical Hodgkin lymphoma. Relapse after autologous stem cell transplantation occurred in every patient, and brentuximab vedotin exposure varied. Profiling relied on immunoSEQ multiplex PCR, and the TCRdb table lists in-frame clones only, not all of them. The table shows about 18,000 clones, with around 75% occurring only once. Sequencing was performed on peripheral blood mononuclear cells (PBMCs), taken at baseline. These receptors were taken from a human donor with classical Hodgkin lymphoma.

The chain joins TRBV19 to TRBJ1-2; 9 bases are shared with TRBD1. Unmatched junction bases numbered 13, after V lost 7 bases and J lost 4 bases. Per the germline V gene, CDR1 is LNHDA and CDR2 is SQIVND (reference sequence). CDR3 length: 16 amino acids. CDR3 region: CASIRDRVVRTYGYTF. DNA of the CDR3: TGTGCCAGTATTCGGGACAGGGTGGTGAGGACCTATGGCTACACCTTC.

The chain is built from TRBV11-3 and TRBJ1-6; D is perhaps TRBD1 (6 bases). V shed 7 bases and J shed 8 bases, with 15 bases lying between them. The CDR3 is 14 residues long. The V gene's germline CDR1 is SGHNT and CDR2 YENEEA. The CDR3 loop reads CASKRAGAYSPLHF. The CDR3 DNA sequence: TGTGCCAGCAAGCGGGCAGGGGCGTATTCACCCCTCCACTTT.

The chain joins TRBV11-3 to TRBJ2-1; D ambiguous. CDR1 is SGHNT and CDR2 is YENEEA in the germline V gene. Trimming removed 4 bases from V and 8 bases from J, with 21 bases in between. The CDR3 spans 16 residues. The CDR3 bases are TGTGCCAGCAGCTCCCCCGTCCGGCCTGATCGGGATGAGCAGTTCTTC. Residues: CASSSPVRPDRDEQFF.

The genes are TRBV20-1 and TRBJ2-5; D not certain. Trimming pared 0 bases from V and 8 bases from J, leaving 7 bases between. CDR1 is DFQATT, CDR2 SNEGSKA, per germline (reference sequence). The length of the CDR3 is 11 residues. CDR3 protein: CSARERGTQYF. The CDR3 coding sequence is TGCAGTGCTAGAGAGAGAGGTACCCAGTACTTC.

CDR3 residues: CASSLAGVPYNEQFF. CDR3 nucleotides: TGTGCCAGCAGCTTGGCTGGGGTCCCCTACAATGAGCAGTTCTTC. This sequence joins TRBV5-6 and TRBJ2-1; D gene unclear. Per the germline V gene, CDR1 is SGHDT and CDR2 is YYEEEE. The CDR3 sequence is 15 residues long. The V end was cut by 0 bases, the J end by 2 bases, with 9 bases between.

This chain connects TRBV7-9 to TRBJ2-2; a possible D gene is TRBD2 (6 bases). Germline V gene data show CDR1 as SEHNR and CDR2 as FQNEAQ (reference sequence). The V gene lost 5 bases and the J gene lost 0 bases, with 13 bases spanning the gap. CDR3 size: 16 residues. The CDR3 is CASSPTGLTNTGELFF. CDR3 in DNA: TGTGCCAGCAGCCCTACGGGACTCACGAACACCGGGGAGCTGTTTTTT.

This chain connects TRBV11-1 to TRBJ2-1; 12 bases align to TRBD1. The germline V gene encodes CDR1 SGHAT and CDR2 FQDESV (reference sequence). CDR3 length equals 17 residues. The junction had 6 bases not matched to a gene; V was cut back by 5 bases and J by 1 base. The CDR3 DNA reads TGTGCCAGCAGCCATCCGGGACAGGGGGCGTCCTACAATGAGCAGTTCTTC. Its protein product is CASSHPGQGASYNEQFF.

The chain couples TRBV25-1 to TRBJ2-5; the D is unclear. V was clipped by 4 bases and J by 3 bases, with 3 bases between them. CDR3 length equals 11 residues. Germline CDR1 is MGHDK and CDR2 is SYGVNS. The CDR3 is CASSVKETQYF. The CDR3 DNA is TGTGCCAGCAGTGTAAAAGAGACCCAGTACTTC.

This clone turned up a few times. The chain links TRBV11-3 to TRBJ2-1; 10 bases are shared with TRBD2. Germline V gene lookup returns CDR1 SGHNT and CDR2 YENEEA. V shed 3 bases and J 3 bases; nucleotides not matched to a gene: 2. This CDR3 has 15 residues. The CDR3 nucleotides are TGTGCCAGCAGCTTGGGACTAGCGATCTACAATGAGCAGTTCTTC. It codes for CASSLGLAIYNEQFF.

This chain links TRBV5-4 with TRBJ2-1; 8 bases line up with TRBD2. This CDR3 is 15 amino acids long. The ends lost 4 bases at V and 4 bases at J; junction bases unmatched: 7. Germline V CDR1 and CDR2: SGHNT, YYREEE (reference sequence). For the CDR3, the DNA is TGTGCCAGCAGCAAGGGGACTAGAATTTACAATGAGCAGTTCTTC. Translating gives CASSKGTRIYNEQFF.

This clone was recorded once. The rearrangement uses TRBV10-2 and TRBJ2-1, with 12 bases identical to TRBD2. The J segment lost 3 bases and the V segment lost 0 bases, leaving 6 bases of the junction unmatched. Per germline, CDR1 WSHSY and CDR2 SAAADI. CDR3 length equals 18 residues. For the CDR3, the DNA is TGCGCCAGCAGTGAGTCGGGGGCTAGCGGGAGGGACTACAATGAGCAGTTCTTC. It yields the protein CASSESGASGRDYNEQFF.

This clone was seen only once. Here the CDR3 DNA reads TGTGCCAGTAGTAACCCGAAGTTGGGGATTAGCACAGATACGCAGTATTTT. Its translation is CASSNPKLGISTDTQYF. J is TRBJ2-3 and V is TRBV19, with D unclear. The V gene lost 4 bases and the J gene lost 0 bases, with 17 bases spanning the gap. Germline V gene sequence: CDR1 LNHDA, CDR2 SQIVND (reference sequence). CDR3 length: 17 amino acids.

The chain couples TRBV14 to TRBJ2-7, with D perhaps matching TRBD2 (7 bases). From germline, CDR1 is SGHDN and CDR2 FVKESK. The CDR3 spans 20 residues. Trimming took 9 bases from V and 3 from J, leaving 36 bases between them. The chain's CDR3 is CARSPKLCGGARNTVYEQYF. The CDR3, as DNA: TGTGCCAGGTCCCCCAAACTTTGTGGGGGGGCCAGGAATACGGTCTACGAGCAGTACTTC. Combining the CDR3 with reference TRBV14 and TRBJ2-7 gives the whole variable domain EAGVTQFPSHSVIEKGQTVTLRCDPISGHDNLYWYRRVMGKEIKFLLHFVKESKQDESGMPNNRFLAERTGGTYSTLKVQPAELEDSGVYFCARSPKLCGGARNTVYEQYFGPGTRLTVT.

The rearrangement uses TRBV5-8 and TRBJ2-1, with a possible D match to TRBD2 (5 bases). CDR1 and CDR2 (germline): SGHTS, YDEGEE. This CDR3 is built from 14 residues. Trimming removed 1 base at V and 2 bases at J, with 7 bases between. The CDR3 loop reads CASSLRGAYNEQFF. CDR3 coding DNA: TGTGCCAGCAGCTTGCGGGGAGCCTACAATGAGCAGTTCTTC.

This clone has a handful of counts. The chain links TRBV4-2 to TRBJ2-7; D may correspond to TRBD1 or TRBD2 (5 bases each). CDR3 length: 14 residues. Trimming shortened V by 1 base and J by 5 bases, and 12 bases separated the two germline ends. Germline CDR1 reads LGHNA; CDR2 reads YNFKEQ. This CDR3 reads CASSQAGGRDEQYF. The CDR3, as DNA: TGTGCCAGCAGCCAAGCTGGGGGACGGGACGAGCAGTACTTC.

This chain links TRBV12-2 with TRBJ2-7; no check of the table's D call, TRBD2, against the DNA was made. TRBV12-2 is shown as a pseudogene. This CDR3 has 15 residues. This chain's CDR3 is CASRLGSSGSNEQYF. CDR3 in DNA: TGTGCAAGTCGCTTAGGGTCCAGCGGGAGCAACGAGCAGTACTTC.

The rearrangement joins TRBV27 to TRBJ1-6; D not resolved. Per germline, CDR1 MNHEY and CDR2 SMNVEV (reference sequence). This CDR3 has 16 residues. V lost 3 bases and J 7 bases, leaving 16 bases between the germline ends. CDR3 sequence reads: CASSFESLSLNSPLHF. The DNA for the CDR3 is TGTGCCAGCAGTTTTGAGAGTCTCTCGTTGAATTCACCCCTCCACTTT.

The chain employs TRBV5-8 and TRBJ1-5; 8 bases agree with TRBD1. Germline lookup yields CDR1 SGHTS and CDR2 YDEGEE. The CDR3 has 13 residues. Losses at the gene ends were 7 bases for V and 7 bases for J; bases not matched to a gene: 7. The CDR3 loop reads CASGLDRAQPQHF. The DNA for the CDR3 is TGTGCCAGCGGCCTGGACAGGGCACAGCCCCAGCATTTT. Using reference TRBV5-8 and TRBJ1-5 for the parts outside the CDR3, the full variable domain is EAGVTQSPTHLIKTRGQQATLRCSPISGHTSVYWYQQALGLGLQFLLWYDEGEERNRGNFPPRFSGRQFPNYSSELNVNALELEDSALYLCASGLDRAQPQHFGDGTRLSIL.

This clone was counted once. The CDR3 is CASSRSSGLAGAADTQYF. CDR3 in DNA: TGTGCCAGCAGCCGTTCCTCTGGACTAGCGGGAGCCGCAGATACGCAGTATTTT. V gene TRBV7-2 combines with J gene TRBJ2-3; 13 bases are shared with TRBD2. Trimming took 5 bases from V and 4 from J; bases not matched to a gene: 12. CDR3 size: 18 residues. CDR1 and CDR2 (germline): SGHTA, FQGNSA.

The V and J genes are TRBV18 and TRBJ2-5; 7 bases map to TRBD2. The CDR3 runs 16 residues. The germline gives CDR1 KGHSH, CDR2 LQKENI. Trimming took 0 bases from V and 0 from J; bases not matched to a gene: 4. The CDR3 region is CASSPPSGTNQETQYF. DNA for the CDR3: TGTGCCAGCTCACCACCGTCTGGGACTAACCAAGAGACCCAGTACTTC. Together with reference TRBV18 and TRBJ2-5, the CDR3 gives the full variable domain: NAGVMQNPRHLVRRRGQEARLRCSPMKGHSHVYWYRQLPEEGLKFMVYLQKENIIDESGMPKERFSAEFPKEGPSILRIQQVVRGDSAAYFCASSPPSGTNQETQYFGPGTRLLVL.

The rearrangement links TRBV7-8 to TRBJ2-3; D perhaps matches TRBD1 (5 bases). V lost 4 bases and J lost 3, with 14 bases in between. CDR3 size: 15 residues. Germline lookup yields CDR1 SGHVS and CDR2 FQNEAQ. CDR3 amino acids: CASSWGLGATDTQYF. For the CDR3, the DNA is TGTGCCAGCAGCTGGGGATTAGGGGCGACAGATACGCAGTATTTT.

This clone was counted only a few times. The rearrangement uses TRBV19 and TRBJ2-1; D call uncertain. The CDR3 is 15 residues long. The V gene lost 10 bases and the J gene lost 5 bases, with 21 bases spanning the gap. Germline-derived CDR1 and CDR2 are LNHDA and SQIVND (reference sequence). The CDR3 DNA reads TGTGCCACGAAACCCGGGCCTTGGGATAACAATGAGCAGTTCTTC. Protein product: CATKPGPWDNNEQFF. Full variable domain (remainder filled in from reference TRBV19 and TRBJ2-1): DGGITQSPKYLFRKEGQNVTLSCEQNLNHDAMYWYRQDPGQGLRLIYYSQIVNDFQKGDIAEGYSVSREKKESFPLTVTSAQKNPTAFYLCATKPGPWDNNEQFFGPGTRLTVL.

The chain is built from TRBV6-6 and TRBJ2-7; D unclear. Trimming removed 0 bases from V and 7 bases from J, with 7 bases in between. CDR1 and CDR2 from the germline V gene are MNHNY and SVGAGI (reference sequence). The CDR3 runs 12 residues. This CDR3 is CASSYSGREQYF. Here the CDR3 DNA reads TGTGCCAGCAGTTACTCAGGAAGAGAGCAGTACTTC.

The genes are TRBV6-1 and TRBJ2-1; 11 bases agree with TRBD2. Germline trimming cut 4 bases from V and 6 bases from J; bases unmatched to any gene: 5. The CDR3 sequence is 15 residues long. CDR1 and CDR2 from the germline V gene are MNHNS and SASEGT. The CDR3 loop is CASSVTSGSFNEQFF. In DNA, the CDR3 is TGTGCCAGCAGTGTAACTAGCGGGAGTTTCAATGAGCAGTTCTTC.